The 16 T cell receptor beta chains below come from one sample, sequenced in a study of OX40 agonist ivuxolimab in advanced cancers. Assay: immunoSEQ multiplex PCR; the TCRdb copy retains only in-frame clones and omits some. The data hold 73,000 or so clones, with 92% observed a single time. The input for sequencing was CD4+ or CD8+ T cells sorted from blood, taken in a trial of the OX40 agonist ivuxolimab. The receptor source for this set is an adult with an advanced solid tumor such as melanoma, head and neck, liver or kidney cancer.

The DNA for the CDR3 is TGTGCCATCAGTGACCTCGGGCAAGCCTACGAGCAGTACTTC. Translation: CAISDLGQAYEQYF. This chain joins TRBV10-3 and TRBJ2-7; D is uncertain. The germline V gene encodes CDR1 ENHRY and CDR2 SYGVKD. V gave up 3 bases and J gave up 2 bases, with 11 bases separating them. CDR3 length equals 14 residues.

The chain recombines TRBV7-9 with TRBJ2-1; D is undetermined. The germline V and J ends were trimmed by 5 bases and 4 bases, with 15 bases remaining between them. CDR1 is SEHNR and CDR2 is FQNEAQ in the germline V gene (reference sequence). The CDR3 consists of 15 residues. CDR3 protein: CASSPPGGSYNEQFF. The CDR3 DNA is TGTGCCAGCAGCCCCCCGGGCGGAAGTTACAATGAGCAGTTCTTC.

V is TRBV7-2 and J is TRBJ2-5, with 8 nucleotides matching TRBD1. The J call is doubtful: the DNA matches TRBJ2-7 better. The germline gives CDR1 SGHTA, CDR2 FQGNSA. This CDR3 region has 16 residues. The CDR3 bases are TGTGCCAGCAGCTTAGCACCGGGACAGGCCTCCTACGAGCAGTACTTC. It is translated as CASSLAPGQASYEQYF.

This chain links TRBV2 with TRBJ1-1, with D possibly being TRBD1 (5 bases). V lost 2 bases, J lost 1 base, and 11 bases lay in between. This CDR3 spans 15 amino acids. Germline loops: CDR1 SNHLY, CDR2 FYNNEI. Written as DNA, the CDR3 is TGTGCCAGCAGTGAAAGGGGCGGATCGAACACTGAAGCTTTCTTT. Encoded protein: CASSERGGSNTEAFF.

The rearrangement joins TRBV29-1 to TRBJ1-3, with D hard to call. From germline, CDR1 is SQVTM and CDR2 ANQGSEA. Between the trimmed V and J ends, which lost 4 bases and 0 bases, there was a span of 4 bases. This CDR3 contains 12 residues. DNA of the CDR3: TGCAGCGTTGGAATCTCTGGAAACACCATATATTTT. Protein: CSVGISGNTIYF.

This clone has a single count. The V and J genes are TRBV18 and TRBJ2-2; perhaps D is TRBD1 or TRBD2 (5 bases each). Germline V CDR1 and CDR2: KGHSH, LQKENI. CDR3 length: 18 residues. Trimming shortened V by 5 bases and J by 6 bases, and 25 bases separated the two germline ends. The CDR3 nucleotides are TGTGCCAGCTCAAGGATGGGGCAGGGTCCGTATAGCGCCGGGGAGCTGTTTTTT. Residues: CASSRMGQGPYSAGELFF.

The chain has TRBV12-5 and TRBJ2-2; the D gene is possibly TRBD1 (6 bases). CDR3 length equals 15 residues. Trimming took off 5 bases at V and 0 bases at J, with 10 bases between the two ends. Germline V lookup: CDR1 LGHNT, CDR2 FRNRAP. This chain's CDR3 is CASGPGTSNTGELFF. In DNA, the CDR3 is TGTGCTAGTGGTCCGGGGACATCGAACACCGGGGAGCTGTTTTTT.

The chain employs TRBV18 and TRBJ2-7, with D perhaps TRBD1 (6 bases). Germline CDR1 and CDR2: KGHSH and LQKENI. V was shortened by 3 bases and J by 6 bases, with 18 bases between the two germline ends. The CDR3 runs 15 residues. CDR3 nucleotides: TGTGCCAGCTCACCTCCGGGACAACAGAACAGCGAGCAGTACTTC. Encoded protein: CASSPPGQQNSEQYF.

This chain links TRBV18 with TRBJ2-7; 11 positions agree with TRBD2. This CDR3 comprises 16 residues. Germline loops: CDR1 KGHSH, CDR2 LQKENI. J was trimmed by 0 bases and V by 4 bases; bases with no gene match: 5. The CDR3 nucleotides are TGTGCCAGCTCACGTACGACTAGCGGGAACTCCTACGAGCAGTACTTC. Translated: CASSRTTSGNSYEQYF.

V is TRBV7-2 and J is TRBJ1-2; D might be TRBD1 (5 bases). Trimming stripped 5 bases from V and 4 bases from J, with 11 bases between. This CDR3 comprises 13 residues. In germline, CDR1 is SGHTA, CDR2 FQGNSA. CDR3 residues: CASSRVGGYGYTF. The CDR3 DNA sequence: TGTGCCAGCAGCCGGGTGGGGGGCTATGGCTACACCTTC.

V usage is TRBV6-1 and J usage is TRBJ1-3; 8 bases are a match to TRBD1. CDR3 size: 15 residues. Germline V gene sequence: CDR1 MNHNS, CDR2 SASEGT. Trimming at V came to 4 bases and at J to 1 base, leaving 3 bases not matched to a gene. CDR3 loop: CASSADRVSGNTIYF. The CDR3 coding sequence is TGTGCCAGCAGTGCGGACAGGGTTTCTGGAAACACCATATATTTT.

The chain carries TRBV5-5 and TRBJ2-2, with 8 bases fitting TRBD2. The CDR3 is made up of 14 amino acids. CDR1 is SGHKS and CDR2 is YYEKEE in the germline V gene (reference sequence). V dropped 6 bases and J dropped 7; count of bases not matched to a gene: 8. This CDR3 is CASNPREGGGELFF. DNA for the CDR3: TGTGCCAGCAACCCCCGGGAGGGTGGCGGGGAGCTGTTTTTT.

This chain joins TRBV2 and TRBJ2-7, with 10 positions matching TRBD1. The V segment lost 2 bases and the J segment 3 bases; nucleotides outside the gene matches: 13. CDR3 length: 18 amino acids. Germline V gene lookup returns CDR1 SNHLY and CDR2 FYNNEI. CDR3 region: CASSERTGDRGSGYEQYF. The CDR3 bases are TGTGCCAGCAGTGAAAGGACTGGGGACAGGGGTAGTGGCTACGAGCAGTACTTC.

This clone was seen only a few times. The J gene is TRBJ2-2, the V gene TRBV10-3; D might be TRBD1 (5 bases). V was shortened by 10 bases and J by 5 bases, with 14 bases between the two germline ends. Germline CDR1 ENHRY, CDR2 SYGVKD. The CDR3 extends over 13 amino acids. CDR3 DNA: TGTGCCACCGGGTGGGGCGGTACCGGGGAGCTGTTTTTT. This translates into CATGWGGTGELFF.

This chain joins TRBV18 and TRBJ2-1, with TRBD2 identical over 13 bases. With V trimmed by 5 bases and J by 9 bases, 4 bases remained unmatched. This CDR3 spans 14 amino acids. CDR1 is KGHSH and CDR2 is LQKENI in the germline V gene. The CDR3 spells CASSGLAGVSEQFF. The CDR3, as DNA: TGTGCCAGCTCAGGACTAGCGGGAGTGAGTGAGCAGTTCTTC.

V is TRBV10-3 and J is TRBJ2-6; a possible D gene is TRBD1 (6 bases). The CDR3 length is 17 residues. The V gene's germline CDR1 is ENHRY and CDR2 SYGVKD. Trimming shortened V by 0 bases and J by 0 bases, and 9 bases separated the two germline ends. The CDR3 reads CAISESIGGSGANVLTF. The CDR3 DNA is TGTGCCATCAGTGAGTCGATAGGGGGCTCTGGGGCCAACGTCCTGACTTTC.